The 5 T cell receptor beta chains below come from one sample, sequenced in a study of somatic mutations in cytotoxic T cells in rheumatoid arthritis (dated by TCRdb to the late 2010s). Libraries were constructed by the immunoSEQ multiplex PCR assay. The table comes from immuneACCESS by way of TCRdb, which keeps in-frame sequences with V and J called. Part of the clones is missing from these tables; in studies checked, under half for an unresolved V gene and the rest for unknown reasons. The sample profile shows roughly 20,000 clones; 65% to 80% of them were found once. The ten largest clones represent 28% of the sample. Sequencing was carried out using CD8+ T cells sorted from blood. The receptors originated from an adult with rheumatoid arthritis.

The CDR3 nucleotides are TGTGCCAGCAGCCGGACTAGCGATGAGCAGTTCTTC. Encoded protein: CASSRTSDEQFF. This chain uses TRBV28 with TRBJ2-1; 9 nucleotides line up with TRBD2. Germline V gives CDR1 MDHEN, CDR2 SYDVKM. CDR3 length: 12 amino acids. V was pared by 6 bases and J by 8 bases, with 2 bases of the junction left unmatched.

The chain recombines TRBV7-9 with TRBJ2-7; 9 nucleotides align to TRBD1. V lost 5 bases to trimming and J lost 0 bases; unmatched junction nucleotides: 8. Germline V gene sequence: CDR1 SEHNR, CDR2 FQNEAQ (reference sequence). CDR3 length equals 16 residues. The CDR3 coding sequence is TGTGCCAGCAGCACGGGACAGGGAGAAAGCTCCTACGAGCAGTACTTC. It codes for CASSTGQGESSYEQYF.

This chain joins TRBV6-1 and TRBJ2-1; D gene unclear. This CDR3 is 14 amino acids long. The V end lost 1 base, the J end lost 13 bases, and 17 bases lay between the germline ends. Germline CDR1 reads MNHNS; CDR2 reads SASEGT. Written as DNA, the CDR3 is TGTGCCAGCAGTGAAGGGACCACGCAGTCGTTTCAGTTCTTC. Its protein product is CASSEGTTQSFQFF.

This clone was observed a few times. This rearrangement joins TRBV7-6 to TRBJ2-7, with 10 bases aligning to TRBD1. The CDR3 covers 15 residues. In germline, CDR1 is SGHVS, CDR2 FNYEAQ. V trimming: 5 bases; J trimming: 2 bases; junction bases outside the gene matches: 6. The CDR3 region is CASSAGTGVTYEQYF. CDR3 DNA: TGTGCCAGCAGCGCCGGGACAGGGGTCACCTACGAGCAGTACTTC.

This clone was seen a single time. The CDR3 is CASRGAQGAFF. CDR3 coding DNA: TGTGCCAGCAGGGGGGCGCAAGGAGCTTTCTTT. This chain joins TRBV2 and TRBJ1-1; the D gene is possibly TRBD1 (6 bases). V was shortened by 6 bases and J by 10 bases, with 12 bases between the two germline ends. The CDR3 extends over 11 amino acids. Looked up from germline, CDR1 is SNHLY and CDR2 is FYNNEI.